Here is one T cell receptor (beta chain) with its context. This CDR3 contains 12 residues. Germline loops: CDR1 SNHLY, CDR2 FYNNEI. V lost 7 bases and J lost 2, with 8 bases in between. Study processing details: Estimation of nucleated cell counts was performed using reference gene primer amplification. Method: immunoSEQ multiplex PCR; TCRdb's copy keeps in-frame clones and lacks some. V and J calls plus clone size are reproduced from that table; the DNA served to infer D and trimming. This sample has 160,000 or so clones, with around 84% found just once. Symptom resolution, clearance, or two negative PCRs marked donors in Cohort 3 as recovered. This entry belongs to a study of blood T cell repertoires in COVID-19. Study in general: Italy, Spain and the United States were the sources of the convalescent and acute COVID-19 samples. PBMCs, B-cell-depleted T cells, or T cells were the source of the cDNA or gDNA that made up the material.

The chain is built from TRBV2 and TRBJ2-5, with TRBD2 as a possible D gene (6 bases). The receptor's source is a man in his forties who had recovered from COVID-19. The specimen sequenced was PBMCs or T cells enriched from blood (not recorded which). The CDR3 DNA reads as TGTGCCAGCAACGGGAGACAAGAGACCCAGTACTTC. Its translation: CASNGRQETQYF. The variable domain in full, completed from reference TRBV2 and TRBJ2-5, reads EPEVTQTPSHQVTQMGQEVILRCVPISNHLYFYWYRQILGQKVEFLVSFYNNEISEKSEIFDDQFSVERPDGSNFTLKIRSTKLEDSAMYFCASNGRQETQYFGPGTRLLVL.